This T cell receptor (beta chain) was identified in a study of T cell clonotyping in hematopoietic cell transplantation. Study conclusions and caveats: Pathologically expanded recipient clonotypes increased progressively from day 30 to day 180 as diversity fell. No sorting was done, leaving CD4 and CD8 contributions mixed.

The germline CDR1 and CDR2 sequences are SQVTM and ANQGSEA. This CDR3 is built from 13 residues. The germline V and J ends were trimmed by 1 base and 4 bases, with 10 bases remaining between them. Of note for this clone: Its target is unknown.

Assay: immunoSEQ multiplex PCR; the TCRdb copy retains only in-frame clones and omits some. Of 10,000 to 15,000 clones listed, about half are singletons. Sequencing input: peripheral blood mononuclear cells. The chain has TRBV29-1 and TRBJ1-2; unclear D gene. This TCR derives from a man aged 50-60 years in good health. Some clones in this sample may be carry-over from other donors' samples. The CDR3 is CSVEVAVTYGYTF. The CDR3 region has the DNA TGCAGCGTTGAAGTGGCGGTGACCTATGGCTACACCTTC.